What follows is one T cell receptor (beta chain) and its context. The time point here: newly diagnosed GD, antithyroid drugs for less than 3 months. From RNA extracted from PBMCs, the TCR library was made. This sample is part of a study of regulatory T cells in long-lasting Graves disease. Germline CDR1 SGHAT, CDR2 FQNNGV. V dropped 6 bases and J dropped 2 bases, with 14 bases sitting between them. The CDR3 runs 14 residues. With iRepertoire HTBI primers and Arm-PCR of CDR3 regions, TCR beta libraries were built. TCRdb recomputed calls from the multiplex PCR reads with MiXCR, one row per CDR3 protein. This sample yields 200,000 to 250,000 distinct CDR3 sequences, of which around 20% are seen a single time; approximately 15% belongs to the top ten.

The chain uses TRBV11-2 and TRBJ2-7, with D perhaps TRBD1 (6 bases). The sample consisted of peripheral blood mononuclear cells (PBMCs), taken at new diagnosis, from a patient treated with antithyroid drugs. This TCR was sampled from a female donor with Graves disease. This CDR3 is CASRSDSGAYEQYF. CDR3 nucleotides: TGTGCCAGCAGGTCGGACTCAGGGGCCTACGAGCAGTACTTC.